The next 23 T cell receptor beta chains were all read from a single sample in a study of T cell responses to AZD1222 COVID-19 vaccine. TCRdb's copy holds only in-frame clones and misses some; the assay was immunoSEQ multiplex PCR. The profile shows some 150,000 clones, about 90% of them singletons. Sequencing used peripheral blood, obtained on day 0 of AZD1222 vaccination. The source of these receptors is an adult in good health.

V gene TRBV9 combines with J gene TRBJ1-1; D not resolved. The V gene's germline CDR1 is SGDLS and CDR2 YYNGEE. The V gene lost 0 bases and the J gene lost 1 base, with 4 bases spanning the gap. The CDR3 is 13 residues long. CDR3 protein: CASSVGPNTEAFF. CDR3 nucleotides: TGTGCCAGCAGCGTAGGGCCGAACACTGAAGCTTTCTTT.

The chain links TRBV12-3 or TRBV12-4 to TRBJ2-2; D remains unclear. V gave up 7 bases and J gave up 9 bases, with 12 bases separating them. This CDR3 contains 12 residues. DNA of the CDR3: TGTGCCAGCACTTATCCAATCCGGGAGCTGTTTTTT. Amino acids: CASTYPIRELFF.

The J gene is TRBJ1-5, the V gene TRBV25-1; no reliable D call. V lost 1 base and J 4 bases, leaving 11 bases between the germline ends. Looked up from germline, CDR1 is MGHDK and CDR2 is SYGVNS. The CDR3 consists of 15 residues. The CDR3 region is CASSELRRNNQPQHF. CDR3 DNA: TGTGCCAGCAGTGAATTAAGGCGGAATAATCAGCCCCAGCATTTT.

The genes are TRBV27 and TRBJ2-5, with TRBD2 matching 11 bases. Trimming removed 10 bases from V and 2 bases from J; junction bases left unmatched: 18. CDR3 length: 18 residues. Germline-derived CDR1 and CDR2 are MNHEY and SMNVEV (reference sequence). The CDR3 nucleotides are TGTGCCACCCCCCGGGGACTAGCGGCCGCCGGGGGGCAAGAGACCCAGTACTTC. Translation: CATPRGLAAAGGQETQYF.

This sequence joins TRBV5-5 and TRBJ1-2; the D is unclear. The CDR3 loop spans 14 amino acids. CDR1 is SGHKS, CDR2 YYEKEE, per germline (reference sequence). Trimming cost V 4 bases and J 5 bases, with 15 bases left between them. CDR3 sequence (DNA): TGTGCCAGCAGCCCCCCAAGGACGGATTATGGCTACACCTTC. Protein: CASSPPRTDYGYTF.

This chain joins TRBV5-1 and TRBJ1-2; D is uncertain. The CDR3 contains 13 residues. The germline CDR1 and CDR2 sequences are SGHRS and YFSETQ. Deletions cut 5 bases from V and 0 bases from J, with 8 bases between. The CDR3 DNA sequence: TGCGCCAGCAGAACCGGGGCTAACTATGGCTACACCTTC. Residues: CASRTGANYGYTF.

The chain uses TRBV10-3 and TRBJ1-1; a weak D match, TRBD1 (5 bases). Germline assignment: CDR1 ENHRY and CDR2 SYGVKD. V lost 5 bases, J lost 1 base, and 11 bases lay in between. The length of the CDR3 is 14 residues. The CDR3 bases are TGTGCCATCAGTTACGGACAAAGGAACACTGAAGCTTTCTTT. Protein sequence: CAISYGQRNTEAFF.

This sequence joins TRBV2 and TRBJ1-1; D not resolved. From germline, CDR1 is SNHLY and CDR2 FYNNEI. The CDR3 totals 14 residues. The V end lost 5 bases, the J end lost 1 base, and 11 bases lay between the germline ends. The CDR3 DNA sequence: TGTGCCAGCAGTTACGGATACAGGAACACTGAAGCTTTCTTT. Translation: CASSYGYRNTEAFF.

J is TRBJ1-1 and V is TRBV4-2; D call uncertain. Trimming left V 1 base short and J 3 bases short, with 12 bases between. Germline assignment: CDR1 LGHNA and CDR2 YNFKEQ. The CDR3 length is 15 residues. Written as DNA, the CDR3 is TGTGCCAGCAGCCAAGTTCGCGGTATACACACTGAAGCTTTCTTT. Translating it yields CASSQVRGIHTEAFF.

The rearrangement joins TRBV11-2 to TRBJ1-6; D might be TRBD1 (5 bases). The CDR3 spans 15 residues. V was cut by 3 bases and J by 4 bases, with 10 bases left in between. Germline-derived CDR1 and CDR2 are SGHAT and FQNNGV. The CDR3 DNA reads TGTGCCAGCAGCTTGGGGACGGGATATAATTCACCCCTCCACTTT. It specifies CASSLGTGYNSPLHF.

The chain links TRBV7-9 to TRBJ2-7; D may be TRBD2 (6 bases). The germline V gene encodes CDR1 SEHNR and CDR2 FQNEAQ (reference sequence). V shed 0 bases and J shed 2 bases, with 14 bases lying between them. CDR3 size: 16 residues. The CDR3 sequence: CASSLAGLARTYEQYF. CDR3 nucleotide sequence: TGTGCCAGCAGCTTAGCAGGTCTAGCGCGGACCTACGAGCAGTACTTC.

The J gene is TRBJ2-7, the V gene TRBV5-5; D is undetermined. The length of the CDR3 is 13 residues. Germline-derived CDR1 and CDR2 are SGHKS and YYEKEE (reference sequence). Trimming shortened V by 5 bases and J by 0 bases, and 9 bases separated the two germline ends. CDR3 coding DNA: TGTGCCAGCAGGCTCGGAAGCTCCTACGAGCAGTACTTC. Translation: CASRLGSSYEQYF.

The chain couples TRBV4-1 to TRBJ1-1, with 7 bases identical to TRBD1. Germline CDR1 and CDR2: MGHRA and YSYEKL. Losses at the gene ends were 0 bases for V and 4 bases for J; bases not matched to a gene: 8. This CDR3 comprises 16 residues. CDR3 DNA: TGCGCCAGCAGCCAAGATCCAGGGGGGGGGACCACTGAAGCTTTCTTT. It encodes CASSQDPGGGTTEAFF.

This chain links TRBV2 with TRBJ1-6; 11 bases map to TRBD1. V lost 6 bases to trimming and J lost 7 bases; unmatched junction nucleotides: 5. Per the germline V gene, CDR1 is SNHLY and CDR2 is FYNNEI. The CDR3 extends over 15 amino acids. Here the CDR3 DNA reads TGTGCCAGCAGGTACGGGACAGGGGGAAATTCACCCCTCCACTTT. Protein: CASRYGTGGNSPLHF.

This sequence joins TRBV7-8 and TRBJ1-3; the D is unclear. Germline values: CDR1 SGHVS, CDR2 FQNEAQ. The CDR3 spans 16 residues. V lost 5 bases to trimming and J lost 0 bases, with 14 bases between them. CDR3 in amino acids: CASSKRTSRSGNTIYF. The CDR3 DNA follows: TGTGCCAGCAGCAAACGGACTAGCCGCTCTGGAAACACCATATATTTT.

This chain links TRBV5-1 with TRBJ2-7; TRBD2 is a possible D gene (5 bases). Germline V gives CDR1 SGHRS, CDR2 YFSETQ. This CDR3 spans 12 amino acids. The germline V and J ends were trimmed by 7 bases and 9 bases, with 17 bases remaining between them. CDR3 coding DNA: TGCGCCAGCGGTCCTATAGAGGGAGCGCAGTACTTC. The encoded protein is CASGPIEGAQYF.

The genes are TRBV6-5 and TRBJ2-1; TRBD1 agrees at 9 bases. There are 16 residues in the CDR3. V was clipped by 4 bases and J by 7 bases; unmatched bases: 11. The germline gives CDR1 MNHEY, CDR2 SVGAGI. The CDR3 is CASSSPHRGRKNEQFF. CDR3 in DNA: TGTGCCAGCAGTTCCCCTCACAGGGGGCGGAAGAATGAGCAGTTCTTC.

The chain links TRBV11-3 to TRBJ2-5; 12 nucleotides agree with TRBD2. Germline assignment: CDR1 SGHNT and CDR2 YENEEA. Unmatched junction bases numbered 3, after V lost 5 bases and J lost 5 bases. This CDR3 region has 14 residues. The CDR3 loop reads CASSQTSGGETQYF. The CDR3 bases are TGTGCCAGCAGCCAAACTAGCGGGGGGGAGACCCAGTACTTC.

J is TRBJ2-3 and V is TRBV9, with TRBD2 identical over 9 bases. CDR1 and CDR2 from the germline V gene are SGDLS and YYNGEE. The CDR3 sequence is 16 residues long. J lost 3 bases, V lost 0 bases, and 5 bases had no gene match. The CDR3: CASSVGLAGQTDTQYF. CDR3 DNA sequence: TGTGCCAGCAGCGTAGGGCTAGCGGGGCAGACAGATACGCAGTATTTT. Full variable domain (missing parts from reference TRBV9 and TRBJ2-3): DSGVTQTPKHLITATGQRVTLRCSPRSGDLSVYWYQQSLDQGLQFLIQYYNGEERAKGNILERFSAQQFPDLHSELNLSSLELGDSALYFCASSVGLAGQTDTQYFGPGTRLTVL.

V usage is TRBV3-1 (or the pseudogene TRBV3-2) and J usage is TRBJ2-2; D gene ambiguous. Germline CDR1 and CDR2: LGHDT and YNNKEL (reference sequence). CDR3 length: 14 residues. The V end lost 0 bases, the J end lost 5 bases, and 7 bases lay between the germline ends. For the CDR3, the DNA is TGTGCCAGCAGCCAAGATCGAGTTACCGGGGAGCTGTTTTTT. This translates into CASSQDRVTGELFF.

The chain is built from TRBV5-1 and TRBJ1-2; 8 bases are shared with TRBD1. V lost 9 bases, J lost 4 bases, and 5 bases stayed unmatched. The germline CDR1 and CDR2 sequences are SGHRS and YFSETQ. The CDR3 sequence is 12 residues long. CDR3 in DNA: TGCGCCACCAGGGGGCTGGGCTATGGCTACACCTTC. This gives the protein CATRGLGYGYTF.

The chain joins TRBV3-1 (or the pseudogene TRBV3-2) to TRBJ2-7, with D possibly matching TRBD2 (5 bases). V was trimmed by 4 bases and J by 0 bases, leaving 10 bases between them. Germline-derived CDR1 and CDR2 are LGHDT and YNNKEL (reference sequence). The CDR3 has 14 residues. The CDR3 nucleotides read TGTGCCAGCAGCCCGGACTGGAGCTCCTACGAGCAGTACTTC. Its translation: CASSPDWSSYEQYF.

The chain has TRBV24-1 and TRBJ1-2; possibly TRBD1 for D (5 bases). The CDR3 totals 11 residues. The ends were cut back, 4 bases at V and 8 bases at J, with 7 bases in the middle. The germline CDR1 and CDR2 sequences are KGHDR and SFDVKD. As DNA, the CDR3 is TGTGCCACCAGTGACAGGGACGGCTACACCTTC. It codes for CATSDRDGYTF.